This TCR beta chain was observed in a study of circulating tumor DNA in untreated peripheral T-cell lymphoma (dated by TCRdb to about 2021). General study outcomes and caveats: Tumor-specific clonotypes were identified in roughly 75% of patients, from about 83% of baseline tissues and approximately 70% of baseline serum samples.

Turning to this clone: Its antigen is still unknown. No qualities accompany the bases; no much larger clone lies one base away.

Libraries were prepared through the immunoSEQ multiplex PCR assay. TCRdb mirrors the immuneACCESS table, restricted to in-frame sequences. Some clones are absent from its copies; in checked studies, under half trace to an unresolved V gene, and the reason for the others is unknown. Across this sample there are some 10,000 clones, with under 80% seen only once. Around a third of the sample is in the top ten clones. To identify tumor-specific TCR clonotypes, tumor tissue taken at baseline, before any treatment, was sequenced. To monitor patients with peripheral T-cell lymphoma who were getting frontline treatment on a trial, the study applied next-generation sequencing to T-cell receptor sequences. The cysteine opens and the phenylalanine closes a CDR3 of 13 amino acids. CDR3 DNA only is kept here, 39 bases in frame from base 1. The junction carries 12 bases between V and J, which are trimmed by 6 bases and 7 bases respectively. From the germline V gene, CDR1 is WSHSY and CDR2 is SAAADI.

The rearrangement combines TRBV10-2 with TRBJ1-4; the D region possibly corresponds to TRBD1 (5 bases align). The sequence derives from a human donor with peripheral T-cell lymphoma. The specimen was tumor tissue. The CDR3 reads CASSLSGLEKLFF. At the DNA level, the sequence is TGCGCCAGCAGCTTGTCGGGGCTTGAAAAACTGTTTTTT.